The T cell receptor beta chain under discussion was sequenced for a study of tumor-infiltrating lymphocytes in primary liver carcinoma. The researchers produced TCR beta cDNA from approximately 0.45 ug total RNA with a constant-region primer. Libraries for TCR beta were built through three nested multiplex PCR rounds, which together made up a slightly modified ARM-PCR procedure. Both of the initial two PCR rounds ran for about 9 cycles and employed TRBV1-TRBV30 forward primers alongside a C-beta reverse primer. TCRdb used MiXCR to reprocess the multiplex PCR reads, holding one entry per CDR3 protein. The sample contains tens of thousands of distinct CDR3 sequences, 71% of which appear only once. The CDR3 consists of 17 residues. Trimming took 6 bases from V and 2 from J, leaving 19 bases between them. The germline V gene encodes CDR1 MNHNY and CDR2 SVGAGI (reference sequence). Unsorted bulk tissue of roughly 18-31 mg yielded co-extracted RNA and DNA. Patients were treatment-naive with chronic HBV infection.

The chain joins TRBV6-6 to TRBJ1-4; D call uncertain. The sample comprised liver tumor tissue from sampling region 5. Noted subset: tumor region T5, tumor centre. The source is a man in his forties with primary liver carcinoma and hepatitis B virus infection. CDR3: CASSRYVLDATNEKLFF. The CDR3 nucleotides read TGTGCCAGCAGCCGCTACGTATTGGATGCCACTAATGAAAAACTGTTTTTT.